Listed below are T cell receptor beta chains from one sample, sequenced in a study of shared clonotypes between healthy human individuals. The method was immunoSEQ multiplex PCR; TCRdb's version includes in-frame clones alone and lacks a portion of them. The table shows approximately 700,000 clones, with around 73% occurring only once. Sequences were obtained from memory CD4+ T cells sorted from blood. The origin of the receptors is a woman in her thirties in good health. Both conserved end residues are part of each CDR3. The order of the fields is J gene, V gene, clone size, D gene, CDR3 DNA, CDR3 protein. The D gene is left open where the match is weak. Clone size is not always given. Where it is, it says once, few, many or a class for expanded clones.

TRBJ2-7,TRBV6-5,once,NA,TGTGCCAGCAGTGAAATGACGGTTGAATACTTC,CASSEMTVEYF
TRBJ2-5,TRBV9,NA,NA,TGTGCCAGCAGCGCAAACTTAGGGACCCAGTACTTC,CASSANLGTQYF
TRBJ1-5,TRBV5-6,NA,NA,TGTGCCAGCAGCTTGGCTGGGAACAATCAGCCCCAGCATTTT,CASSLAGNNQPQHF
TRBJ2-2,TRBV5-1,NA,TRBD1,TGCGCCAGCAGCTTCAGGGGGCGGGACACCGGGGAGCTGTTTTTT,CASSFRGRDTGELFF
TRBJ2-2,TRBV10-2,NA,TRBD2,TGCGCCAGCACACTAGCGGCGAACACCGGGGAGCTGTTTTTT,CASTLAANTGELFF
TRBJ2-7,TRBV28,NA,NA,TGTGCCAGCAGTCCTCTCGGCTACGAGCAGTACTTC,CASSPLGYEQYF
TRBJ1-2,TRBV28,NA,TRBD1,TGTGCCAGCCTGGCCCTGGGACAGCACAACTATGGCTACACCTTC,CASLALGQHNYGYTF
TRBJ2-7,TRBV2,NA,NA,TGTGCCAGTGCGCAGCGGAAAAGCGGGTTGTCCTACGAGCAGTACTTC,CASAQRKSGLSYEQYF
TRBJ2-1,TRBV11-3,few,NA,TGTGCCAGCAGCGATGGAGGGAGTGAGCAGTTCTTC,CASSDGGSEQFF
TRBJ2-2,TRBV7-9,once,NA,TGTGCCAGCAGCGGCGCCAACACCGGGGAGCTGTTTTTT,CASSGANTGELFF
TRBJ2-6,TRBV4-2,few,NA,TGTGCCAGCAGCCAAGATAAGGCGGGATTCTCTGGGGCCAACGTCCTGACTTTC,CASSQDKAGFSGANVLTF
TRBJ1-4,TRBV28,NA,NA,TGTGCCAGCAGCCGGCCAACAACTAATGAAAAACTGTTTTTT,CASSRPTTNEKLFF
TRBJ1-1,TRBV28,NA,NA,TGTGCCAGCATAAGCCCGACCCTTGAAACTGAAGCTTTCTTT,CASISPTLETEAFF
TRBJ2-5,TRBV6-5,NA,NA,TGTGCCAGCAGTAGGGACCCCCAAGAGACCCAGTACTTC,CASSRDPQETQYF
TRBJ2-5,TRBV30,NA,NA,TGTGCCTGGGGAGGTACAGAAGAGACCCAGTACTTC,CAWGGTEETQYF
TRBJ2-5,TRBV28,NA,TRBD2,TGTGCCAGCAGTTTCTTTAGCGGGAAGGAGACCCAGTACTTC,CASSFFSGKETQYF
TRBJ1-4,TRBV28,few,NA,TGTGCCAGCAGGCCGGGACTGGAGAATGAAAAACTGTTTTTT,CASRPGLENEKLFF
TRBJ2-1,TRBV2,NA,NA,TGTGCCAGTATCCTCTCCTACAATGAGCAGTTCTTC,CASILSYNEQFF
TRBJ2-7,TRBV2,NA,NA,TGTGCCAGCAGTGAAGTTCGGGGGATAGGGGAGCAGTACTTC,CASSEVRGIGEQYF
TRBJ2-7,TRBV6-5,NA,NA,TGTGCCAGCAGTTACAGGAGGAGGAGGGAGCAGTACTTC,CASSYRRRREQYF
TRBJ1-2,TRBV5-1,few,TRBD1,TGCGCCAGCAGCTTGGGGGACAGGGAAGCCTATGGCTACACCTTC,CASSLGDREAYGYTF
TRBJ2-2,TRBV28,NA,NA,TGTGCCAGCAGTTTAAGTACGAGTACCGGGGAGCTGTTTTTT,CASSLSTSTGELFF
TRBJ2-5,TRBV2,NA,NA,TGTGCCAGTGGAGGAGGGAGTGGGACCCAGTACTTC,CASGGGSGTQYF
TRBJ2-3,TRBV5-8,NA,NA,TGTGCCAGCAGCCCCGGCCAGACTCGGGATACGCAGTATTTT,CASSPGQTRDTQYF
TRBJ1-2,TRBV18,NA,NA,TGTGCCAGCTCACGGACGGAGAGCAACTATGGCTACACCTTC,CASSRTESNYGYTF
TRBJ2-2,TRBV4-1,NA,TRBD1,TGCGCCAGCAGCCAACCAGGGGGCTCCGCCGGGGAGCTGTTTTTT,CASSQPGGSAGELFF
TRBJ2-7,TRBV7-7,NA,NA,TGTGCCAGCAGCTTAGAACAGGGCTACGAGCAGTACTTC,CASSLEQGYEQYF
TRBJ2-1,TRBV7-2,few,TRBD2,TGTGCCAGCAGCCTGCAGCGGGAATTCTACAATGAGCAGTTCTTC,CASSLQREFYNEQFF
TRBJ1-5,TRBV28,NA,NA,TGTGCCAGCATCCGTAATCGCAATCAGCCCCAGCATTTT,CASIRNRNQPQHF
TRBJ2-2,TRBV5-1,NA,NA,TGCGCCAGCAGCTTGGGGCTAGCCGGGGAGCTGTTTTTT,CASSLGLAGELFF
TRBJ2-3,TRBV5-4,NA,NA,TGTGCCAGCAGCTTGGAGTTTGCGGGGACCAACGGGGATACGCAGTATTTT,CASSLEFAGTNGDTQYF
TRBJ2-7,TRBV19,NA,NA,TGTGCCAGTAGTAGCGGGTCTAGCTCCTACGAGCAGTACTTC,CASSSGSSSYEQYF
TRBJ2-5,TRBV5-1,NA,TRBD2,TGCGCCAGCAGCCTTGCTAGCGGGAGCCAAGAGACCCAGTACTTC,CASSLASGSQETQYF
TRBJ1-2,TRBV28,NA,NA,TGTGCCAGCAGTTTCGGGGCAGGCTATGGCTACACCTTC,CASSFGAGYGYTF
TRBJ2-1,TRBV7-2,NA,TRBD2,TGTGCCAGCAGCCCCGGGACTAGGCTCTACAATGAGCAGTTCTTC,CASSPGTRLYNEQFF
TRBJ1-2,TRBV5-4,once,TRBD1,TGTGCCAGCAAGACAGGGGGCCATGGCTACACCTTC,CASKTGGHGYTF
TRBJ2-1,TRBV11-2,NA,NA,TGTGCCAGCAGCTCTCCCAGAATGAGGGCCCATGAGCAGTTCTTC,CASSSPRMRAHEQFF
TRBJ2-1,TRBV5-6,NA,NA,TGTGCCAGCAGCTTGGGGGTGGGGAATGAGCAGTTCTTC,CASSLGVGNEQFF
TRBJ1-5,TRBV2,few,NA,TGTGCCAGCAGGGACGGACCCAGAGGAGGGAGCAATCAGCCCCAGCATTTT,CASRDGPRGGSNQPQHF
TRBJ2-3,TRBV6-1,NA,NA,TGTGCCAGCAGTGAAGGGTCCATTGCTACGCAGTATTTT,CASSEGSIATQYF
TRBJ1-5,TRBV6-1,NA,TRBD1,TGTGCCAGCAGTTCCGACAGGGTCTATCAGCCCCAGCATTTT,CASSSDRVYQPQHF